Shown below are 20 T cell receptor beta chains from a single sample sequenced in a study of blood T cell repertoires in COVID-19. Libraries were prepared by immunoSEQ multiplex PCR; TCRdb keeps only in-frame clonotypes and omits some of them. The sample lists some 220,000 clones, more than 70% occurring once. Sequenced sample: peripheral blood. The origin of the receptors is a human donor in a cohort sampled during active COVID-19.

The chain couples TRBV7-8 to TRBJ2-1; 9 nucleotides match TRBD2. The CDR3 sequence is 18 residues long. Germline V gene sequence: CDR1 SGHVS, CDR2 FQNEAQ. The V gene end was trimmed by 0 bases and the J gene end by 5 bases; junction bases not matched to a gene: 11. The CDR3 is CASSLAAAGGPADNEQFF. In DNA form, the CDR3 reads TGTGCCAGCAGCTTAGCGGCGGCGGGAGGGCCAGCGGACAATGAGCAGTTCTTC.

The rearrangement links TRBV30 to TRBJ2-4, with D maybe TRBD1 (6 bases). Germline V gene lookup returns CDR1 GTSNPN and CDR2 SVGIG (reference sequence). Trimming removed 3 bases at V and 0 bases at J, with 15 bases between. The CDR3 has 16 residues. CDR3 in DNA: TGTGCCTGGAGACCGGCAGGGGCTTCAGCCAAAAACATTCAGTACTTC. Its translation: CAWRPAGASAKNIQYF.

The chain joins TRBV7-9 to TRBJ2-5; 10 nucleotides agree with TRBD1. The CDR3 extends over 16 amino acids. Trimming took 4 bases from V and 2 from J; bases not matched to a gene: 7. The germline V gene has CDR1 SEHNR and CDR2 FQNEAQ (reference sequence). The CDR3, as DNA: TGTGCCAGCAGCTCATCCGGGACAGGGGCACAAGAGACCCAGTACTTC. This sequence encodes CASSSSGTGAQETQYF.

This chain links TRBV5-6 with TRBJ1-2; tentatively, D is TRBD1 (6 bases). There are 13 residues in the CDR3. Trimming cost V 4 bases and J 2 bases, with 9 bases left between them. CDR1 SGHDT and CDR2 YYEEEE come from the germline V gene. CDR3 in DNA: TGTGCCAGCAGCCTACAGGGAAACTATGGCTACACCTTC. It translates to CASSLQGNYGYTF.

The rearrangement links TRBV7-8 to TRBJ2-7; 8 positions agree with TRBD2. The CDR3 is 15 amino acids. J was trimmed by 1 base and V by 1 base; bases with no gene match: 3. Germline CDR1 and CDR2: SGHVS and FQNEAQ. The CDR3 region is CASSLGRGGSYEQYF. The CDR3 coding sequence is TGTGCCAGCAGCTTAGGCCGGGGGGGGTCCTACGAGCAGTACTTC.

V and J are TRBV29-1 and TRBJ2-3, with D maybe TRBD2 (5 bases). CDR3 size: 13 residues. Trimming cost V 0 bases and J 3 bases, with 7 bases left between them. Germline CDR1 SQVTM, CDR2 ANQGSEA. This chain's CDR3 is CSVEDPGTDTQYF. CDR3 in DNA: TGCAGCGTTGAAGATCCGGGGACAGATACGCAGTATTTT.

This clone was counted only a few times. The chain links TRBV4-3 to TRBJ2-5; possibly TRBD1 for D (7 bases). Germline V gives CDR1 LGHNA, CDR2 YSLEER. CDR3 length: 13 residues. Deletions cut 4 bases from V and 7 bases from J, with 13 bases between. CDR3 loop: CASSPDRRGTQYF. The CDR3 DNA follows: TGCGCCAGCAGCCCGGACAGGCGGGGGACCCAGTACTTC.

This clone was recorded many times. V is TRBV6-5 and J is TRBJ2-2; TRBD1 matches at 7 bases. CDR1 is MNHEY, CDR2 SVGAGI, per germline. V was pared by 5 bases and J by 3 bases, with 6 bases of the junction left unmatched. CDR3 length: 15 amino acids. The CDR3 loop is CASSPSTGYTGELFF. For the CDR3, the DNA is TGTGCCAGCAGTCCCTCGACAGGGTACACCGGGGAGCTGTTTTTT.

This clone was detected ten times or more. This chain joins TRBV6-5 and TRBJ2-6; maybe TRBD1 (5 bases). V gave up 7 bases and J gave up 4 bases, with 14 bases separating them. This CDR3 is built from 15 residues. Germline V CDR1 and CDR2: MNHEY, SVGAGI. The CDR3 sequence: CASNQGRAGANVLTF. The CDR3 coding sequence is TGTGCCAGCAATCAGGGTAGAGCCGGGGCCAACGTCCTGACTTTC.

The rearrangement joins TRBV5-4 to TRBJ2-3, with D possibly matching TRBD2 (5 bases). Germline V gene lookup returns CDR1 SGHNT and CDR2 YYREEE (reference sequence). Trimming removed 4 bases at V and 2 bases at J, with 20 bases between. The CDR3 has 17 residues. The CDR3 region has the DNA TGTGCCAGCAGCCTCCTCCTGGGCGGGTCCCTCACAGATACGCAGTATTTT. Its translation is CASSLLLGGSLTDTQYF.

The chain has TRBV20-1 and TRBJ2-5; D uncertain. Germline-derived CDR1 and CDR2 are DFQATT and SNEGSKA (reference sequence). V was trimmed by 5 bases and J by 1 base, leaving 5 bases between them. The CDR3 consists of 11 residues. The chain's CDR3 is CSAPIQETQYF. DNA for the CDR3: TGCAGTGCTCCCATCCAAGAGACCCAGTACTTC.

There are a few counts of this clone. The chain couples TRBV7-9 to TRBJ1-1; the match to TRBD1 covers 9 bases. J gave up 1 base and V 3 bases, and 3 bases lay outside the gene matches. CDR3 length: 15 amino acids. The germline CDR1 and CDR2 sequences are SEHNR and FQNEAQ (reference sequence). CDR3 sequence: CASSLTGGTNTEAFF. For the CDR3, the DNA is TGTGCCAGCAGCTTGACAGGGGGGACGAACACTGAAGCTTTCTTT.

The chain is built from TRBV19 and TRBJ1-3; D is uncertain. The V gene lost 7 bases and the J gene lost 3 bases, with 10 bases spanning the gap. The germline V gene has CDR1 LNHDA and CDR2 SQIVND (reference sequence). This CDR3 is 13 amino acids long. CDR3 sequence reads: CASTPPGGNTIYF. CDR3 in DNA: TGTGCCAGTACCCCGCCCGGTGGAAACACCATATATTTT.

The V and J genes are TRBV4-2 and TRBJ2-3; the D gene is possibly TRBD2 (6 bases). CDR3 length equals 14 residues. V dropped 0 bases and J dropped 5 bases, with 9 bases sitting between them. In germline, CDR1 is LGHNA, CDR2 YNFKEQ. CDR3 region: CASSQDWGVDTQYF. CDR3 sequence (DNA): TGTGCCAGCAGCCAAGATTGGGGGGTAGATACGCAGTATTTT.

The gene calls are TRBV27 and TRBJ2-3; 9 bases line up with TRBD1. This CDR3 is built from 16 residues. Germline CDR1 MNHEY, CDR2 SMNVEV (reference sequence). V lost 6 bases and J lost 1; bases outside the gene matches: 8. In DNA, the CDR3 is TGTGCCAGCAGATGGGGACAGGGACCCCGCACAGATACGCAGTATTTT. This gives the protein CASRWGQGPRTDTQYF.

This clone was picked up a small number of times. The chain couples TRBV15 to TRBJ1-4; D ambiguous. The CDR3 has 15 amino acids. V gave up 2 bases and J gave up 5 bases, with 12 bases separating them. The germline V gene has CDR1 LNHNV and CDR2 YYDKDF (reference sequence). Here the CDR3 reads CATSRSRGGNEKLFF. As DNA, the CDR3 is TGTGCCACCAGCAGAAGCCGGGGAGGAAATGAAAAACTGTTTTTT.

The chain couples TRBV3-1 (or the pseudogene TRBV3-2) to TRBJ2-7, with TRBD1 matching 11 bases. Germline V gene data show CDR1 as LGHDT and CDR2 as YNNKEL (reference sequence). The length of the CDR3 is 16 residues. V dropped 5 bases and J dropped 7; count of bases not matched to a gene: 13. This CDR3 reads CASSSRDRGSGGEQYF. The CDR3 DNA sequence: TGTGCCAGCAGCTCCCGGGACAGGGGGTCCGGGGGAGAGCAGTACTTC.

The J gene is TRBJ2-7, the V gene TRBV10-3, with D perhaps matching TRBD2 (5 bases). The CDR3 sequence is 16 residues long. Germline values: CDR1 ENHRY, CDR2 SYGVKD. V gave up 4 bases and J gave up 0 bases, with 16 bases separating them. The CDR3 DNA is TGTGCCATCAGTGGGAGGCAGTTACCACTCTCCTACGAGCAGTACTTC. Translating gives CAISGRQLPLSYEQYF.

The rearrangement links TRBV7-9 to TRBJ2-5; D perhaps matches TRBD1 (5 bases). Germline V CDR1 and CDR2: SEHNR, FQNEAQ (reference sequence). The CDR3 has 13 amino acids. The V end lost 5 bases, the J end lost 5 bases, and 12 bases lay between the germline ends. CDR3: CASSLGLWETQYF. DNA of the CDR3: TGTGCCAGCAGCCTGGGGCTTTGGGAGACCCAGTACTTC.

A single count supports this clone. The genes are TRBV7-8 and TRBJ1-2; 9 nucleotides line up with TRBD1. The ends lost 0 bases at V and 8 bases at J; junction bases unmatched: 10. This CDR3 contains 16 residues. The germline gives CDR1 SGHVS, CDR2 FQNEAQ. CDR3 in DNA: TGTGCCAGCAGCTTAGCAGCAACAGGGGGCGCGGACGGCTACACCTTC. This sequence encodes CASSLAATGGADGYTF. Combining the CDR3 with reference TRBV7-8 and TRBJ1-2 gives the whole variable domain GAGVSQSPRYKVAKRGQDVALRCDPISGHVSLFWYQQALGQGPEFLTYFQNEAQLDKSGLPSDRFFAERPEGSVSTLKIQRTQQEDSAVYLCASSLAATGGADGYTFGSGTRLTVV.